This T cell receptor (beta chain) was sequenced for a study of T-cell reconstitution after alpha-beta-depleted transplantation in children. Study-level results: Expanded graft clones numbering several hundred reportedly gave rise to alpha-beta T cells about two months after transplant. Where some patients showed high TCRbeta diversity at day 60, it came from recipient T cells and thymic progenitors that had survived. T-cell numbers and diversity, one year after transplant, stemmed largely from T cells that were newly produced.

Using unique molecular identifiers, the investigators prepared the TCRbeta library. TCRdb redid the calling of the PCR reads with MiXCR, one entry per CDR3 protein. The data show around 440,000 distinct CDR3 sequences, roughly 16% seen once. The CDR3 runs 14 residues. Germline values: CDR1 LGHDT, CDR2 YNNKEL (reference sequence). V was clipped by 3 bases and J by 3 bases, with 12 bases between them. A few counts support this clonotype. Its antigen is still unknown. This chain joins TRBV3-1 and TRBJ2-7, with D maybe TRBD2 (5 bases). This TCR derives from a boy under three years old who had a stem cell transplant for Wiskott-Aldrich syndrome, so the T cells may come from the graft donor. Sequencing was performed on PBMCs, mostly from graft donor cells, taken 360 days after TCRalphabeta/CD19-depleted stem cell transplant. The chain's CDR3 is CASSQGSAYYEQYF. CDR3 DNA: TGTGCCAGCAGCCAGGGGAGTGCCTACTACGAGCAGTACTTC.